The T cell receptor beta chain under discussion was sequenced for a study of T cells in tuberculosis. Study details: This South African cohort compared adolescents with or without latent tuberculosis against adults with active tuberculosis. General study findings and limits: Using the GMM-specific repertoire gave about 84% accuracy versus approximately 66% with motifs. GMM-specific TCRs were nearer to active tuberculosis alpha repertoires, suggesting expansion. Smaller alpha distances in active tuberculosis partly reflected shorter CDR3-alpha lengths.

The CDR3 loop spans 15 amino acids. Trimming took off 0 bases at V and 5 bases at J, with 13 bases between the two ends. Per the germline V gene, CDR1 is MNHEY and CDR2 is SVGAGI. Sequencing used immunoSEQ multiplex PCR; TCRdb keeps in-frame clones, though not all of them. Of about 32,000 clones listed, approximately 93% are singletons. Remarks on this clone: The target antigen is unknown.

The sample consisted of PBMCs. The rearrangement joins TRBV6-5 to TRBJ1-1; D is perhaps TRBD1 (6 bases). The origin of this receptor is a donor aged 10 to 29 with latent tuberculosis or without tuberculosis infection. CDR3 region: CASSYSGGQGTEAFF. For the CDR3, the DNA is TGTGCCAGCAGTTACTCGGGGGGGCAGGGGACTGAAGCTTTCTTT.